This TCR beta chain is drawn from a study of liver allograft versus peripheral blood T cells. Study-level background: Transplanted livers held T cell receptor repertoires, and these were compared with repertoires in recipients' peripheral blood.

Turning to this clonotype: What it recognizes is unknown.

TCRdb reprocessed the reads with MiXCR, giving one entry per CDR3 protein. The sample has fewer than 15,000 distinct CDR3 sequences; around 18% are singletons. Study results and caveats: Intragraft T cell receptor repertoires of liver allografts were reported to differ from peripheral blood repertoires.

This CDR3 is 14 amino acids long. V lost 6 bases and J lost 4, with 18 bases in between. Germline lookup yields CDR1 SQVTM and CDR2 ANQGSEA. The chain has TRBV29-1 and TRBJ1-1; perhaps TRBD1 as D (5 bases). The TCR was taken from a human patient who had a liver transplant. Part of the T cells may come from the graft donor. The CDR3 region has the DNA TGCAGCGTGTCCTCCGGGGCTCTGGGCACTGAAGCTTTCTTT. Protein sequence: CSVSSGALGTEAFF.